A selection of T cell receptor beta chains follows, all from one sample in a study of T cell responses to AZD1222 COVID-19 vaccine. Profiled with immunoSEQ multiplex PCR; TCRdb holds only in-frame clones, not every one. The table records some 120,000 clones, around 84% of them present only once. Sequences were derived from peripheral blood, sampled 28 days after the second AZD1222 dose. The receptors were sampled from an adult who received the AZD1222 COVID-19 vaccine. Each CDR3 is given with its conserved first and last residue. Fields, in order: J gene, V gene, CDR3 length, D gene, clone size, CDR3 DNA, CDR3 protein. D genes are given only for firm matches. The size of a clone is reported for some rows only, either as once, few or many, or as a class for expanded clones.

J: TRBJ1-2
V: TRBV9
length: 14
D: -
size: -
DNA: TGTGCCAGCAGCGTAGCGAGGGCTAACTATGGCTACACCTTC
CDR3: CASSVARANYGYTF

J: TRBJ1-2
V: TRBV20-1
length: 13
D: -
size: -
DNA: TGCAGTGCTAGTAAGGGCGGATCTTATGGCTACACCTTC
CDR3: CSASKGGSYGYTF

J: TRBJ1-4
V: TRBV28
length: 17
D: TRBD1
size: -
DNA: TGTGCCAGCAGTGCGCTCGGGACAGGGGTAACTAATGAAAAACTGTTTTTT
CDR3: CASSALGTGVTNEKLFF

J: TRBJ1-4
V: TRBV4-3
length: 16
D: -
size: few
DNA: TGCGCCAGCAGCCAAGACTTTCAGTCTTACAATGAAAAACTGTTTTTT
CDR3: CASSQDFQSYNEKLFF

J: TRBJ1-4
V: TRBV15
length: 14
D: -
size: -
DNA: TGTGCCACCAGTGATAGGCGGGGGTCTGAAAAACTGTTTTTT
CDR3: CATSDRRGSEKLFF

J: TRBJ1-1
V: TRBV7-9
length: 14
D: TRBD1
size: -
DNA: TGTGCCAGCGCGCCGGACAGGGGTAACACTGAAGCTTTCTTT
CDR3: CASAPDRGNTEAFF

J: TRBJ1-5
V: TRBV5-8
length: 16
D: -
size: -
DNA: TGTGCCAGCAGCGGGGGCGTGATGGCGAGGGGGCAGCCCCAGCATTTT
CDR3: CASSGGVMARGQPQHF

J: TRBJ1-6
V: TRBV28
length: 15
D: TRBD1
size: -
DNA: TGTGCCAGCAGCACTCCCGGGACAGGGGTTTCACCCCTCCACTTT
CDR3: CASSTPGTGVSPLHF

J: TRBJ1-1
V: TRBV2
length: 13
D: TRBD1
size: -
DNA: TGTGCCAGCAGTATGGGCCTACAGGGGGGGGCTTTCTTT
CDR3: CASSMGLQGGAFF

J: TRBJ1-1
V: TRBV20-1
length: 10
D: -
size: -
DNA: TGCAGTACCAGGGACACTGAAGCTTTCTTT
CDR3: CSTRDTEAFF

J: TRBJ1-4
V: TRBV7-9
length: 14
D: TRBD1
size: -
DNA: TGTGCCAGCAGCCCCCTCAGACAGGGGCGAAAACTGTTTTTT
CDR3: CASSPLRQGRKLFF

J: TRBJ2-1
V: TRBV7-8
length: 15
D: -
size: few
DNA: TGTGCCAGCAGCTTACGGGTACTGTCCTACAATGAGCAGTTCTTC
CDR3: CASSLRVLSYNEQFF

J: TRBJ2-7
V: TRBV9
length: 13
D: -
size: once
DNA: TGTGCCAGCAGCGTAGCGGACCGCTACGAGCAGTACTTC
CDR3: CASSVADRYEQYF